This TCR beta chain was recorded in a study of cytomegalovirus exposure and HLA in healthy donors (dated by TCRdb to 2015 to 2018). For the study in its entirety: According to an earlier analysis of a few hundred of the donors, about 180 million T cells yielded 117 million unique TCR beta sequences and more than 250 Gb of sequence data. HLA typing covered class I and class II loci at four-digit resolution. Typing coverage differed by locus: A, B, C, DRB1 and DQB1 were typed in about 629-640 donors, DQA1 in about 500, DPA1 in some 600, and DPB1 in approximately 450. Among the roughly 380 genotyped donors, about 85% belonged to the genetic ancestry cluster associated with self-reported Caucasian donors. In addition to the first cohort of around 670 subjects, a separate validation cohort of some 120 different subjects was used. To decide whether each TCR beta V gene segment behaved as functional or pseudogenic, an earlier analysis of some 580 of the donors relied on high-throughput TCR beta sequencing. The study profiled the T cell repertoires of approximately 700 subjects by immunosequencing and related them to cytomegalovirus serostatus. Across some 400 genotyped donors of the cohort, an average of about 240,000 unique TCR beta nucleotide sequences per donor were sequenced, and about a sixth of those sequences were non-productive. Several DR-DQ haplotypes were handled as single units for association and clustering because linkage in the cohort was strong. A later genetic analysis used genome-wide SNP genotypes for about 55% of the 666 donors, treating that subset as a discovery cohort. To study patterns of TCR occurrence, a later analysis re-analyzed previously published TCR beta repertoires from 666 donors and added high-resolution HLA genotyping. The study aimed to test whether cataloging public T cell receptors could reveal signatures of past pathogen exposure. The later analysis used no new phenotypic data to find candidate immune exposures, relying instead on TCR beta sequences and their occurrence across donors. Donor age, sex, ethnicity and CMV serostatus were compiled together with the repertoire data. To predict cytomegalovirus infection status, the study combined high-throughput TCR immunosequencing, statistical association of individual TCRs with disease status, and machine learning. Approximately 310 gigabases of sequencing data and approximately 84 million unique TCR sequences were included in an early release covering 500 to 750 HLA-typed donors. All discovery cohort repertoires had been generated using a single sequencing platform. Study-wide findings and limitations: The 87-base-pair reads could not distinguish some IMGT-functional V segments, including TRBV6-2 and TRBV6-3, so those segments were excluded. Roughly 17 rarely observed V segments, including chromosome 9 orphons, were excluded from the earlier analysis of several hundred of the donors because counts were too low. HLA typing was unavailable for some donors at each locus, so association tests used only the typed subset. When HLA alleles, especially DR and DQ, strongly co-occurred, attributing TCR associations to individual alleles was difficult. A group of highly shared sequence variants was considered likely to be a technical artifact of the sequencing pipeline. Broadly in line with IMGT annotations, most TCR beta V segments showed up in productive rearrangements about 87% or about 30% of the time in an earlier analysis of 587 of the donors. Several of the top co-occurrence clusters appeared to be linked to parvovirus B19, influenza, CMV and Epstein-Barr virus, according to a later analysis. The cohort was sequenced for TCR beta chains only, and without alpha or paired-chain data the features that could be detected were limited. A further reported finding was that TCR beta sequences accurately predicted the HLA-A and HLA-B alleles for most subjects in the first cohort. In vitro tests confirmed that a few of the cytomegalovirus-associated TCR beta chains recognize cytomegalovirus antigens. Linkage disequilibrium might explain the correlated functional status among segregating V segments, but an unknown experimental factor could not be excluded. CMV serostatus was the only immune exposure information available for the cohort. A later genetic analysis reported fewer N-insertions in productive TCRs among donors in an Asian-associated ancestry cluster than the roughly 720-donor mean. In a later analysis, most CMV-associated TCR beta chains were found to appear HLA-restricted, with HLA associations seemingly driven largely by CMV exposure. A later analysis found that HLA-associated TCR beta chains were more clonally expanded and had lower generation probabilities than equally common non-associated chains. The authors suggested that the approach could potentially be generalized to other disease states and immunological phenotypes. Roughly uniform sequencing depth across donors was assumed in presence/absence analyses, although this assumption may not hold. The study gave a list of around 170 TCR beta chains associated with cytomegalovirus. In a later genetic analysis, a missense DCLRE1C variant was associated with V-gene and J-gene trimming of TCR beta chains, and the association was replicated in an independent cohort. Most TCR sequences were observed very rarely across donors, whereas some public TCRs were present in many individuals. In a later analysis, 15,000 to 20,000 TCR beta sequences were associated with specific HLA alleles at a false discovery rate of 0.05. In both the original and validation cohorts, the classifier was reported to diagnose cytomegalovirus status with high specificity and sensitivity. In a later analysis, TCR association rates were found to vary across HLA loci, with the most associated TCRs seen for DRB1 alleles and the fewest for HLA-C alleles.

The method behind the library was the immunoSEQ multiplex PCR assay. The multiplex PCR relied on a mix of 60 forward primers for TCR Vbeta segments and 13 reverse primers for TCR Jbeta segments. The CDR3 region of rearranged TCR beta genes was amplified from genomic DNA with a multiplex PCR assay. The Illumina HiSeq System was used to sequence the amplified TCR beta libraries as 87-base-pair reads. The original pipeline was this. Across the 500 to 850 repertoires, a later analysis counted roughly 77 million unique TCR beta chains, around 10 million of which were shared by at least two donors. Raw reads were error-corrected and collapsed into unique sequences by a nearest-neighbor algorithm in which closely related sequences were merged to remove PCR and sequencing errors. Alignment of CDR3 sequences to IMGT reference sequences was used to assign V, D and J gene segments. Each retained sequence needed at least a six-nucleotide match to both a V gene segment and a J gene segment. Rearrangements were classified as productive when the CDR3 lacked stop codons and remained in frame with V and J, and all other rearrangements were classified as non-productive. CDR3 was defined by IMGT convention, running from the second conserved V-encoded cysteine to the conserved J-encoded phenylalanine. The earlier analysis of a few hundred of the donors excluded any sequence lacking an unambiguous match to a single V gene segment. In an earlier analysis of 587 of the donors, a V segment was called functional when productive rearrangements were above 56.7%, and segregating when the standard deviation between donors exceeded 5%. A statistical classification framework was built to diagnose cytomegalovirus status from the catalog of TCR beta chain sequences. V and J gene assignment, in a later analysis, came from comparing TCR nucleotide sequences with IMGT/GENE-DB human TR gene sequences. Using the TCRdist pipeline, a later analysis assigned CDR3 sequences along with most-parsimonious VDJ recombination scenarios. In a later analysis, each TCR beta chain was defined by its CDR3 amino acid sequence together with its V-gene family, and reads lacking a unique V-gene family were excluded. As a way to deal with suspected cross-contamination and a sequencing artifact, a later analysis dropped nearly 600 nucleotide sequences that were highly shared and had low generation probability. For each public chain, a later analysis derived a clonal expansion index from normalized ranks of inferred template counts within each repertoire. Generation probabilities in a later analysis came from a VDJ recombination model fitted to out-of-frame rearrangements, and those results were checked against IGoR. In a later analysis, hypergeometric tests were used to score TCR-TCR, TCR-HLA and TCR-CMV co-occurrence, with a repertoire-size bias correction applied to TCR pairs. False discovery rates were estimated in a later analysis by permuting HLA or CMV assignments 20 times. A later analysis grouped co-occurring TCRs with DBSCAN, adding TCRdist sequence similarity when clustering within HLA-allele-positive subsets. Co-occurrence clustering excluded repertoires with fewer than 30,000 or more than 120,000 public chains, plus five with anomalous nucleotide sharing. TCRdb took over this immuneACCESS table, retaining in-frame rearrangements with V and J assigned. Such tables are incomplete; in checked studies, under half of the missing clones stem from an unresolved V gene, and the remainder is unexplained. D and trimming were read from the DNA, whereas the V and J calls and clone size are those reported in that table. The sample table shows over 150,000 clones, and around 77% are seen once. Less than 3.5% of the sample lies in the top ten.

In total, 600 or so healthy bone marrow donors made up the cohort. All cohort members were sampled while nominally healthy, although unrecorded immune exposures were likely present. The donor was CMV seronegative and belonged to the group of more than 300 seronegative cohort members. Every donor gave a peripheral blood sample, and the peripheral blood mononuclear cells from that sample were used for TCR beta sequencing. The Qiagen DNeasy Blood Extraction Kit was used to extract genomic DNA from the blood cell samples. In regard to this clone: Its antigen remains unidentified. One base away there is no much larger clone; base qualities are not given.

The cysteine opens and the phenylalanine closes a CDR3 of 17 amino acids. The kept DNA is CDR3 alone, 51 bases in frame from the first base. Germline trimming amounts to 1 base on V and 2 bases on J, with 5 as the count of junction bases outside the gene matches. CDR1 LGHNA and CDR2 YNFKEQ are derived from the germline V gene. Sequencing input: PBMCs. This TCR derives from a woman between 25 and 40 years old in good health and CMV-seronegative. The sequence links TRBV4-2 to TRBJ2-1; TRBD2 aligns with 10 central bases. The nucleotide sequence reads as follows: TGTGCCAGCAGCCAAGGGAGAGCGGGAGGGCCCTACAATGAGCAGTTCTTC. Its translation reads: CASSQGRAGGPYNEQFF.